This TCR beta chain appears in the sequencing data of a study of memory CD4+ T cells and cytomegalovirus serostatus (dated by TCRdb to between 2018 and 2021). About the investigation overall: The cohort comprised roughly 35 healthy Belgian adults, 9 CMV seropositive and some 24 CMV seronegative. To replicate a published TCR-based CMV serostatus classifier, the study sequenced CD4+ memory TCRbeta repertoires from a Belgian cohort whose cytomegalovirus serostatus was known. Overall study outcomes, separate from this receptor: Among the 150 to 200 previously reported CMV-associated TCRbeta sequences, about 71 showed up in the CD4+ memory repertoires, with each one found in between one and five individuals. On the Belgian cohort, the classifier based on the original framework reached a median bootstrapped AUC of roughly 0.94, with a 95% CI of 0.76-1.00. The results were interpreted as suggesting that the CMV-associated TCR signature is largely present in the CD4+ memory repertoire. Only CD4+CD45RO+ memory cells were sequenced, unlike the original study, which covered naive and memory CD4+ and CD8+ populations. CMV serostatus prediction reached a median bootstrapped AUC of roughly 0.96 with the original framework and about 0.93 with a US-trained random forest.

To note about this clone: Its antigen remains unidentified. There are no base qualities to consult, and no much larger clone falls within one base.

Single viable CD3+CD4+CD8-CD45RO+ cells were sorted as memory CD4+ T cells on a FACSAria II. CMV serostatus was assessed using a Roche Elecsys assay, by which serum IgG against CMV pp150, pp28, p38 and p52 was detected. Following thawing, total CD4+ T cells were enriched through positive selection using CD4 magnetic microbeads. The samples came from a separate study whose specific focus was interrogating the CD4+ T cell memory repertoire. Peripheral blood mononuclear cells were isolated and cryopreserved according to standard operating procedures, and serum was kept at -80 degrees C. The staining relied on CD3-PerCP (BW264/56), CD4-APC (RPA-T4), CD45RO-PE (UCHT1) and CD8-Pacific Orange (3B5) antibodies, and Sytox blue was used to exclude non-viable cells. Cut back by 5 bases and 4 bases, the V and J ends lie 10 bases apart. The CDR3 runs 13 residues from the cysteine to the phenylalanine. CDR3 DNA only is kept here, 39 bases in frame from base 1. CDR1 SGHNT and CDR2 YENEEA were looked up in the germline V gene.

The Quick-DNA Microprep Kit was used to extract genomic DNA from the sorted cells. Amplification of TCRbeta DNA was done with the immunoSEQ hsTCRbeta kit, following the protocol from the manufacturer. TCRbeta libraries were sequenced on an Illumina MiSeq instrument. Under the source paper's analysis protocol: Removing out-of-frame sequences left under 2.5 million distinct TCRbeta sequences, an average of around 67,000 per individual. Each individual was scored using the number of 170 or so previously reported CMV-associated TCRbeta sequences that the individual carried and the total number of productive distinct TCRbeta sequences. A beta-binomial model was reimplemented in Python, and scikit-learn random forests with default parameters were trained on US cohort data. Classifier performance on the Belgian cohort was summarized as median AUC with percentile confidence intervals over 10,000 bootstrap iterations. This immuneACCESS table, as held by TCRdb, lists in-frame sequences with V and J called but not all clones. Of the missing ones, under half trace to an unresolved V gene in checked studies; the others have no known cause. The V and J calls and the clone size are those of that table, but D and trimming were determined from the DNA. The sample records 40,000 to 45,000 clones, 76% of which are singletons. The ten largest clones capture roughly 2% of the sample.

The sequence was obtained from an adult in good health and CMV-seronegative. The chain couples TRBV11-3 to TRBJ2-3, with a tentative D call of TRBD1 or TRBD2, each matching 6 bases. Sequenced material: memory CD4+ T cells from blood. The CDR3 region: CASSRGGSDTQYF. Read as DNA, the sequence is TGTGCCAGCAGCAGAGGGGGGTCAGATACGCAGTATTTT.